This T cell receptor (beta chain) was captured by sequencing in a study of PD-L1 blockade in urothelial cancer (dated by TCRdb to 2016 to 2017). Regarding the study in general: Therapy was started in the mid-2010s for all patients, and atezolizumab 1,200 mg was administered intravenously every 3 weeks. About 85% of the roughly 29 patients were identified as males with urothelial cancer of bladder origin, and a prior smoking history was reported by 18 of 29 patients. An ECOG performance status of 0 or 1 was recorded for the patients, and 0 to 3 prior chemotherapy regimens had been received by the patients. Blood samples were analyzed at 3 weeks after treatment start (second dose) and at 6 weeks after treatment start. A median of approximately 140,000 T cells and tens of thousands of unique TCRs was obtained from blood samples, and a median clonality of approximately 0.08 was observed. The study was an exploratory multi-omic analysis of somatic, immune and clinical correlates of response to PD-L1 blockade with atezolizumab in urothelial cancer. TCR sequencing covered pretreatment tumor samples and matched, serially collected peripheral blood taken before and after atezolizumab treatment. Durable clinical benefit was defined as a progression-free survival longer than 6 months, and TCR features were additionally tested against progression-free survival and overall survival. In the same patients, pretreatment tumors underwent whole exome sequencing and RNA sequencing in addition to TCR sequencing. Durable clinical benefit was achieved by nine patients and was not achieved by 20 patients. Around 29 patients had pretreatment blood TCR-seq, about 25 had at least one posttreatment blood collection, and about 25 had tumor TCR-seq. Study-wide findings and limitations: Because the sample size was small (n = 29) and many of the analyses were exploratory, the results are meant to be hypothesis-generating. Improved progression-free and overall survival was associated with having pretreatment peripheral blood TCR clonality below the median. Patients with durable benefit showed greater expansion of tumor-associated TCR clones in peripheral blood 3 weeks after starting treatment (n ≈ 22, p = 0.022).

Each PCR received spiked-in synthetic TCR analog templates so that absolute template abundance could be estimated from read counts. The immunoSEQ assay was used to amplify TCRbeta CDR3 regions from genomic DNA with bias-controlled V and J gene primers. Sequencing of rearranged TCRbeta segments was done at approximately 20X coverage. On the study's bioinformatics: Clustering was used to correct sequencing errors, and CDR3s were annotated against IMGT so that V, D and J genes could be assigned. Downstream analyses used only productive TCRbeta rearrangements, leaving out any out-of-frame or stop-codon sequences. To compute clonality, Shannon entropy was normalized by the log of the number of unique productive sequences and then subtracted from one. Fisher's exact test with Benjamini-Hochberg correction, at a threshold of adjusted p below 0.01, was used to find clones that differed between time points or between blood and tumor. TCRdb mirrors the immuneACCESS table, restricted to in-frame sequences. Some clones are absent from its copies; in checked studies, under half trace to an unresolved V gene, and the reason for the others is unknown. The DNA was the basis for D and trimming; V, J and clone size are from that table. This sample lists approximately 86,000 clones; around 81% were detected once. The top ten clones comprise approximately 6.7% of the sample.

To note about this clone: The antigen this receptor binds is unknown. Base qualities are not provided; no much larger clone lies one nucleotide away.

V is reduced by 4 bases and J by 6 bases, leaving a spacing of 12 bases between them. Reading from cysteine to phenylalanine, the CDR3 counts 14 amino acids. CDR3 DNA only is kept here, 42 bases in frame from base 1. Via the germline V gene, CDR1 is SGHTA and CDR2 FQGNSA. The sample's time point label, in plain terms: pretreatment peripheral blood. The cohort comprised about 30 patients with locally advanced or metastatic urothelial carcinoma treated at Memorial Sloan Kettering on a trial protocol. Peripheral blood mononuclear cells were collected pretreatment and during treatment, with between 1 and 8 total time points per patient. The Qiagen DNeasy Blood extraction kit was used to purify genomic DNA from total PBMCs and from tumor samples. Collected pretreatment and during treatment, PBMCs were isolated and stored as previously described.

This TCR was sampled from a middle-aged man with urothelial cancer. Recombination connected TRBV7-2 to TRBJ2-2; 5 matching bases give a weak D call of TRBD1. The sequenced sample was PBMCs, obtained around atezolizumab (anti-PD-L1) treatment. The CDR3 loop reads CASSSAGKSGELFF. The DNA reads as follows: TGTGCCAGCAGCTCCGCAGGGAAATCCGGGGAGCTGTTTTTT.